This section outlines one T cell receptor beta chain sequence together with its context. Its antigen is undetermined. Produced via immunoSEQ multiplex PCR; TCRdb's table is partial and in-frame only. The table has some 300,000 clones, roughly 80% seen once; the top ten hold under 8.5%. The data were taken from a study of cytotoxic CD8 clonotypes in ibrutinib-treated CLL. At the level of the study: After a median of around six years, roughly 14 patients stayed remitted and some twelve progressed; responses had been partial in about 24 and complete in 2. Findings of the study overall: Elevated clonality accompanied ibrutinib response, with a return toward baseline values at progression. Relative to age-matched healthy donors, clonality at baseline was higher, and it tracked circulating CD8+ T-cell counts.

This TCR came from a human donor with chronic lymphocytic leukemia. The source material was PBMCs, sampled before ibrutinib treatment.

CDR3 region: CASSGTGETQYF. CDR3 coding DNA: TGTGCCAGCAGCGGGACTGGAGAGACCCAGTACTTC. V and J are TRBV9 and TRBJ2-5, with D maybe TRBD2 (5 bases). Germline CDR1 is SGDLS and CDR2 is YYNGEE. The CDR3 is 12 amino acids. The V end lost 3 bases, the J end lost 4 bases, and 7 bases lay between the germline ends.